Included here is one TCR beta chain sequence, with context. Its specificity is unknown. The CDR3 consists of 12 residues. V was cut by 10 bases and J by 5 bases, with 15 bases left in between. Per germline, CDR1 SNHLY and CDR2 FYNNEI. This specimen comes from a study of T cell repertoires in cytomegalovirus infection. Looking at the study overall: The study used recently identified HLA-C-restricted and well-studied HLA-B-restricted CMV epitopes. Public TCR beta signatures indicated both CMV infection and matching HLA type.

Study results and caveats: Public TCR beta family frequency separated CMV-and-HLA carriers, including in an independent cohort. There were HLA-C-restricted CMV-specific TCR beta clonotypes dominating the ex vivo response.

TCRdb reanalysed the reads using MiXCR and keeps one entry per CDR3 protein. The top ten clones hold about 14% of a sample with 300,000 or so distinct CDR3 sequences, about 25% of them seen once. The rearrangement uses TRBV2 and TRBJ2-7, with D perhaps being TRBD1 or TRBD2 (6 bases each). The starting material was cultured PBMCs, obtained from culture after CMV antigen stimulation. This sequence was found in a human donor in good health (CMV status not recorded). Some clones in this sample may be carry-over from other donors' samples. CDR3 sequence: CAIRTGTHEQYF. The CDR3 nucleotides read TGTGCCATTCGTACAGGGACTCACGAGCAGTACTTC.